This T cell receptor (beta chain) was recovered during a study of cytomegalovirus exposure and HLA in healthy donors. Study-level results: TCR association rates varied by HLA locus in a later analysis, with DRB1 highest and HLA-C lowest. An observed cluster of highly shared sequence variants was recorded as a likely sequencing artifact. In a later analysis, the majority of CMV-associated beta chains seemingly showed HLA restriction.

Though nominally healthy at sampling, donors likely had unrecorded immune exposures. As regards this clone: Its antigen is currently unknown. The germline gene is not matched at one end of the junction; a read error may be the cause.

The length of the CDR3 is 11 residues. CDR1 is DFQATT and CDR2 is SNEGSKA in the germline V gene (reference sequence). The PCR was carried out with 60 Vbeta primers and 13 Jbeta primers. The data were produced by immunoSEQ multiplex PCR, yet TCRdb's version contains in-frame clones alone and is incomplete. Seen in this sample are tens of thousands of clones; the ten most common clones hold 12%. The TCR originated in a woman in her sixties or seventies in good health and CMV-seropositive. This chain joins TRBV20-1 and TRBJ1-1, with D unclear. The sample was PBMCs. CDR3 DNA sequence: TGCAGCGCTATTATGAACACTGAAGCTTTCTTT. Amino acid sequence: CSAIMNTEAFF.